The T cell receptor (beta chain) described here comes from a study of shared clonotypes between healthy human individuals. The CDR3 sequence is 13 residues long. V dropped 1 base and J dropped 9; count of bases not matched to a gene: 6. Germline V gene lookup returns CDR1 GTSNPN and CDR2 SVGIG (reference sequence). This clone was seen a handful of times. Method: immunoSEQ multiplex PCR; TCRdb's copy keeps in-frame clones and lacks some. The sample lists about 1 million clones, about 80% seen once, with 1.4% to 1.5% in the top ten. The chain joins TRBV30 to TRBJ1-5; 7 positions match TRBD1. Sequencing used memory CD4+ T cells sorted from blood. Described subset: CD45RA-negative fraction. This TCR was recovered from a man aged 18 to 30 in good health. In nucleotides, the CDR3 is TGTGCCTGGAGTGGACAGGGCATGGGGCCCCAGCATTTT. It encodes CAWSGQGMGPQHF.